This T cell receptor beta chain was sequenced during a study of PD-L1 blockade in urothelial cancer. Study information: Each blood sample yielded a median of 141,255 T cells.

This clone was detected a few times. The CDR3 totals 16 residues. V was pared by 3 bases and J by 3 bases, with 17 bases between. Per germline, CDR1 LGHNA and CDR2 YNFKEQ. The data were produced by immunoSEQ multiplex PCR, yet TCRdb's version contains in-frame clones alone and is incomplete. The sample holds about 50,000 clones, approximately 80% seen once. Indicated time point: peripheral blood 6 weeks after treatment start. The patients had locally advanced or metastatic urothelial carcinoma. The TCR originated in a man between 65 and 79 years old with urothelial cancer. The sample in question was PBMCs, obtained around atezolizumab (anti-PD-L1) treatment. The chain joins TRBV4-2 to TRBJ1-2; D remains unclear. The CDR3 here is CASSHDFGEGDYGYTF. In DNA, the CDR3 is TGTGCCAGCAGCCATGATTTCGGAGAGGGAGACTATGGCTACACCTTC.